This entry lists 9 T cell receptor beta chains sequenced from one sample in a study of blood T cell repertoires in COVID-19. Repertoires were generated with immunoSEQ multiplex PCR, while TCRdb's copy carries only in-frame clones and drops some. The sample records under 50,000 clones, roughly nine tenths being singletons. The material sequenced was peripheral blood. These receptors were collected from a man in his 70s with active COVID-19.

A remark on this clone: This sample also contains other DNA sequences that code for the same CDR3. The genes are TRBV5-1 and TRBJ2-1, with a weak D call TRBD2 (5 bases). Germline CDR1 reads SGHRS; CDR2 reads YFSETQ. This CDR3 comprises 16 residues. Trimming shortened V by 0 bases and J by 0 bases, and 10 bases separated the two germline ends. Here the CDR3 DNA reads TGCGCCAGCAGCTTGGGGGCGGGCAGCTCCTACAATGAGCAGTTCTTC. Protein: CASSLGAGSSYNEQFF.

The V call is TRBV13, the J call TRBJ1-2; D ambiguous. Trimming cost V 2 bases and J 2 bases, with 9 bases left between them. Germline values: CDR1 PRHDT, CDR2 FYEKMQ (reference sequence). The length of the CDR3 is 14 residues. For the CDR3, the DNA is TGTGCCAGCAGCTTATATCAGTGGAACTATGGCTACACCTTC. This sequence encodes CASSLYQWNYGYTF.

The CDR3 nucleotides are TGTGCCAGCAGCTTTTCAGGGGTCAAAAACATTCAGTACTTC. Protein sequence: CASSFSGVKNIQYF. The V call is TRBV5-5, the J call TRBJ2-4; D is possibly TRBD1 (6 bases). V gave up 2 bases and J gave up 3 bases, with 9 bases separating them. Germline loops: CDR1 SGHKS, CDR2 YYEKEE (reference sequence). This CDR3 contains 14 residues.

The V gene is TRBV10-1, the J gene TRBJ2-1, with TRBD2 identical over 11 bases. Germline CDR1 and CDR2: WNHNN and SYGVQD (reference sequence). The length of the CDR3 is 14 residues. The J segment lost 9 bases and the V segment lost 5 bases, leaving 6 bases of the junction unmatched. The CDR3, as DNA: TGCGCCAGCAGTCCTAGCGGGGGGATCGGTGAGCAGTTCTTC. Protein: CASSPSGGIGEQFF.

The chain combines TRBV7-2 with TRBJ1-2; D ambiguous. Germline-derived CDR1 and CDR2 are SGHTA and FQGNSA. Trimming took off 4 bases at V and 8 bases at J, with 20 bases between the two ends. This CDR3 has 15 amino acids. DNA for the CDR3: TGTGCCAGCAGCTCAGGCGATTTCGGGGTATTAGGCTACACCTTC. The encoded protein is CASSSGDFGVLGYTF.

This clone was detected only once. This sequence joins TRBV5-1 and TRBJ1-1, with 10 bases fitting TRBD1. The CDR3 consists of 14 residues. Germline V gives CDR1 SGHRS, CDR2 YFSETQ. Losses at the gene ends were 0 bases for V and 8 bases for J; bases not matched to a gene: 4. Here the CDR3 reads CASSLGQGAREAFF. DNA of the CDR3: TGCGCCAGCAGCTTGGGACAGGGGGCAAGGGAAGCTTTCTTT.

The chain recombines TRBV24-1 with TRBJ2-1; 7 bases are a match to TRBD2. From germline, CDR1 is KGHDR and CDR2 SFDVKD. The CDR3 totals 16 residues. The V and J ends lost 2 bases and 4 bases, in that order; junction bases with no gene match: 7. The chain's CDR3 is CATSDSKRGAYNEQFF. The DNA of the CDR3 is TGTGCCACCAGTGATTCCAAGCGGGGAGCTTACAATGAGCAGTTCTTC.

The V call is TRBV5-4, the J call TRBJ2-7, with 9 bases lining up with TRBD1. Germline V gene sequence: CDR1 SGHNT, CDR2 YYREEE (reference sequence). V was pared by 3 bases and J by 7 bases, with 5 bases of the junction left unmatched. The CDR3 sequence is 13 residues long. The CDR3 sequence is CASSSQGAREQYF. In DNA form, the CDR3 reads TGTGCCAGCAGCTCACAGGGGGCTCGGGAGCAGTACTTC.

This chain joins TRBV3-1 (or the pseudogene TRBV3-2) and TRBJ2-2; TRBD1 aligns across 9 bases. Germline loops: CDR1 LGHDT, CDR2 YNNKEL (reference sequence). There are 13 residues in the CDR3. The junction had 1 base not matched to a gene; V was cut back by 4 bases and J by 7 bases. Here the CDR3 reads CASSRQGDGELFF. CDR3 DNA: TGTGCCAGCAGCCGACAGGGGGACGGGGAGCTGTTTTTT.